This TCR beta chain emerged from a study of Ad26.COV2.S vaccination and SARS-CoV-2 variants. Looking at the study overall: Once, or twice with 56 days between doses, Ad26.COV2.S was given intramuscularly. Findings and caveats of the study: TCR breadth and depth analyses may have underestimated total T cell responses.

Treatment described: approximately 18 received Ad26.COV2.S at low or high dose, single or two shots; about 5 received placebo; per-sample allocation not given. Sampling occurred on day 63 after the first vaccine or placebo injection. A note on this clone: What it binds is unknown.

The method was immunoSEQ multiplex PCR; TCRdb's version includes in-frame clones alone and lacks a portion of them. The data contain under 400,000 clones, around 87% of them singletons. The ends were cut back, 5 bases at V and 16 bases at J, with 21 bases in the middle. The CDR3 is 13 amino acids. The germline V gene encodes CDR1 SGHTA and CDR2 FQGNSA. The sequence was obtained from a person aged 18 to 65 who received the Ad26.COV2.S COVID-19 vaccine or a placebo. The specimen comprised peripheral blood, sampled in a trial of Ad26.COV2.S vaccine versus placebo. The chain is built from TRBV7-2 and TRBJ2-1, with D perhaps matching TRBD1 (6 bases). CDR3 region: CASSPPFVPGDFF. For the CDR3, the DNA is TGTGCCAGCAGCCCCCCGTTTGTACCAGGGGATTTCTTC.